This TCR beta chain is drawn from a study of blood T cell repertoires in COVID-19. Study-wide context: Italy, Spain and the United States were the sources of the convalescent and acute COVID-19 samples. PBMCs, B-cell-depleted T cells, or T cells were the source of the cDNA or gDNA that made up the material.

Clinical history as reported by participants underpinned cohort assignment. Original handling: How many nucleated cells were present was estimated from reference gene primer amplification. The table came from immunoSEQ multiplex PCR; TCRdb's copy has only in-frame clones and leaves some out. D and trimming were read from the DNA, whereas the V and J calls and clone size are those reported in that table. The repertoire holds 250,000 to 300,000 clones, with approximately 82% as singletons. The CDR3 covers 16 residues. V lost 3 bases to trimming and J lost 1 base, with 16 bases between them. Germline lookup yields CDR1 KGHSH and CDR2 LQKENI.

This chain joins TRBV18 and TRBJ2-7, with D uncertain. This receptor was taken from a man in his forties who had been exposed to COVID-19. The sample consisted of PBMCs or T cells enriched from blood (not recorded which). The CDR3 coding sequence is TGTGCCAGCTCACCGATAGAGGCAATCAATTCCTACGAGCAGTACTTC. Amino acids: CASSPIEAINSYEQYF.